A single sample gave rise to the 9 T cell receptor beta chains below, sequenced in a study of blood T cell repertoires in COVID-19. The method was immunoSEQ multiplex PCR; TCRdb's version includes in-frame clones alone and lacks a portion of them. Of a few hundred thousand clones listed, 80% to 90% are singletons. The specimen sequenced was peripheral blood. The receptors originated from a woman aged 40-49 years with acute or convalescent COVID-19.

The chain links TRBV6-1 to TRBJ1-2; 10 bases line up with TRBD1. Germline assignment: CDR1 MNHNS and CDR2 SASEGT. V was pared by 2 bases and J by 2 bases, with 5 bases of the junction left unmatched. The CDR3 has 16 residues. CDR3 in DNA: TGTGCCAGCAGTGAATGGGGGACAGGGGCAAACTATGGCTACACCTTC. It encodes CASSEWGTGANYGYTF.

This chain uses TRBV6-5 with TRBJ1-1, with D hard to call. This CDR3 spans 13 amino acids. Germline values: CDR1 MNHEY, CDR2 SVGAGI. V was cut by 2 bases and J by 3 bases, with 7 bases left in between. The CDR3: CASSYGLDTEAFF. The CDR3 bases are TGTGCCAGCAGTTACGGGCTTGACACTGAAGCTTTCTTT.

This rearrangement joins TRBV5-1 to TRBJ1-6; 7 bases map to TRBD1. Germline V gives CDR1 SGHRS, CDR2 YFSETQ. This CDR3 is 15 amino acids long. V lost 6 bases to trimming and J lost 6 bases; unmatched junction nucleotides: 9. CDR3 in amino acids: CASTVRTGSNSPLHF. The CDR3 region has the DNA TGCGCCAGCACCGTTAGGACAGGAAGTAATTCACCCCTCCACTTT.

This clone was seen a single time. The V and J genes are TRBV9 and TRBJ2-5; D unclear. The CDR3 covers 14 residues. Trimming left V 1 base short and J 3 bases short, with 10 bases between. Looked up from germline, CDR1 is SGDLS and CDR2 is YYNGEE. The CDR3 protein is CASSVSTTEETQYF. DNA of the CDR3: TGTGCCAGCAGCGTAAGTACTACCGAAGAGACCCAGTACTTC.

The chain carries TRBV2 and TRBJ1-3; TRBD1 matches 8 bases. The CDR3 covers 13 residues. In germline, CDR1 is SNHLY, CDR2 FYNNEI. The V and J ends lost 8 bases and 0 bases, in that order; junction bases with no gene match: 0. The CDR3 is CASGTGSGNTIYF. CDR3 coding DNA: TGTGCCAGCGGGACAGGCTCTGGAAACACCATATATTTT.

This clone came up a few times. This chain uses TRBV10-3 with TRBJ1-2; 7 bases agree with TRBD1. Trimming cost V 3 bases and J 8 bases; bases outside gene matches: 6. Looked up from germline, CDR1 is ENHRY and CDR2 is SYGVKD. This CDR3 region has 13 residues. CDR3 residues: CAISEQGPFGYTF. The CDR3 bases are TGTGCCATCAGTGAACAGGGGCCGTTCGGCTACACCTTC.

The chain couples TRBV13 to TRBJ1-2; 8 nucleotides match TRBD1. The germline gives CDR1 PRHDT, CDR2 FYEKMQ (reference sequence). This CDR3 has 17 residues. The ends lost 4 bases at V and 2 bases at J; junction bases unmatched: 12. CDR3 protein: CASSSDRGRGRNYGYTF. The CDR3 bases are TGTGCCAGCAGCTCTGACAGGGGACGGGGCAGAAACTATGGCTACACCTTC.

The chain is built from TRBV11-3 and TRBJ1-5, with 7 bases matching TRBD1. The ends lost 3 bases at V and 5 bases at J; junction bases unmatched: 1. The germline CDR1 and CDR2 sequences are SGHNT and YENEEA. The CDR3 totals 13 residues. CDR3: CASSFGTDQPQHF. Here the CDR3 DNA reads TGTGCCAGCAGCTTCGGGACAGATCAGCCCCAGCATTTT.

This clone has a single count. The chain uses TRBV19 and TRBJ1-2; 10 nucleotides align to TRBD1. The length of the CDR3 is 15 residues. The ends lost 4 bases at V and 8 bases at J; junction bases unmatched: 10. Germline CDR1 is LNHDA and CDR2 is SQIVND (reference sequence). CDR3 loop: CASSNPRQGAKGYTF. The CDR3 region has the DNA TGTGCCAGTAGTAACCCTCGACAGGGGGCGAAGGGCTACACCTTC.